This record looks at one TCR beta chain sequence and its context. Its antigen is as yet unknown. After expansion with viral peptide pools in the ViraFEST assay, antigen-specific CD4+ T cells were sequenced. Following 10 days of culture, CD4+ T cells were isolated. The cohort was immunized with two doses of either the BNT162b2 or mRNA-1273 vaccine. Sequencing used immunoSEQ multiplex PCR; TCRdb keeps in-frame clones, though not all of them. The sample consists of some 29,000 clones, around three fifths of them appearing once. The source of the sample is a study of vaccination effects on CD4 cells after COVID-19. This CDR3 contains 14 residues. The V gene lost 6 bases and the J gene lost 7 bases, with 18 bases spanning the gap. CDR1 is SNHLY, CDR2 FYNNEI, per germline.

Sequencing was performed on CD4+ T cells from PBMCs cultured with SARS-CoV-2 spike peptides, taken after COVID-19 vaccination. The TCR sequence derives from a human donor who received a COVID-19 vaccine. The V call is TRBV2, the J call TRBJ1-2; D gene unclear. CDR3 coding DNA: TGTGCCAGCAGGAAGGACGTGGAATCACGTGGCTACACCTTC. Translated: CASRKDVESRGYTF. Full variable domain (remainder filled in from reference TRBV2 and TRBJ1-2): EPEVTQTPSHQVTQMGQEVILRCVPISNHLYFYWYRQILGQKVEFLVSFYNNEISEKSEIFDDQFSVERPDGSNFTLKIRSTKLEDSAMYFCASRKDVESRGYTFGSGTRLTVV.